This T cell receptor beta chain was recorded in a study of T cells after yellow fever vaccination. V trimming: 0 bases; J trimming: 6 bases; junction bases outside the gene matches: 4. This CDR3 contains 15 residues. Germline lookup yields CDR1 MNHEY and CDR2 SMNVEV (reference sequence). By 5'RACE template switching, TCR cDNA was produced, with a universal primer site and UMIs added in the process. TCRdb itself ran the 5' RACE reads through MiXCR, one entry per CDR3 protein. The sample lists about 170,000 distinct CDR3 sequences, 11% occurring once. The sample holds many counts of this clonotype. The chain joins TRBV27 to TRBJ2-7; 11 bases fit TRBD1. Material: CD8+ T cells sorted from PBMCs, obtained 15 days after the yellow fever booster vaccination. This TCR came from a young man who received the YFV17D yellow fever vaccine. CDR3 nucleotide sequence: TGTGCCAGCAGTTTATCGGGACAGGGGGGACGCGAGCAGTACTTC. This encodes CASSLSGQGGREQYF.